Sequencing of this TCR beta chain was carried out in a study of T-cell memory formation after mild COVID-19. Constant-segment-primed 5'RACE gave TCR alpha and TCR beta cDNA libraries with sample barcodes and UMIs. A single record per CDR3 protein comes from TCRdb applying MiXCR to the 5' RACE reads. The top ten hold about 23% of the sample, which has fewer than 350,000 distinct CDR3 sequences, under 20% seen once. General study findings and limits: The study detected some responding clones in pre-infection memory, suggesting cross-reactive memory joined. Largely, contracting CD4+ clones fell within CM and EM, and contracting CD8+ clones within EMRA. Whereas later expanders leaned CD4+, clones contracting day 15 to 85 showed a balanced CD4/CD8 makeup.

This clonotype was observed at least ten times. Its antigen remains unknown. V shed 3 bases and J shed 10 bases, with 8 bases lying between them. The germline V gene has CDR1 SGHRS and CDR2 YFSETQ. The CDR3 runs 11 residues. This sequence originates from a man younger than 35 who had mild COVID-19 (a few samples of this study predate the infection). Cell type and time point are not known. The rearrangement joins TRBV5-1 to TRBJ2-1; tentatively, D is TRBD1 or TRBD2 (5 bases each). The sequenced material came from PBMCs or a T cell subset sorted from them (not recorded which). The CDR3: CASSWDLEQFF. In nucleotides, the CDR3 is TGCGCCAGCAGCTGGGACCTCGAGCAGTTCTTC.